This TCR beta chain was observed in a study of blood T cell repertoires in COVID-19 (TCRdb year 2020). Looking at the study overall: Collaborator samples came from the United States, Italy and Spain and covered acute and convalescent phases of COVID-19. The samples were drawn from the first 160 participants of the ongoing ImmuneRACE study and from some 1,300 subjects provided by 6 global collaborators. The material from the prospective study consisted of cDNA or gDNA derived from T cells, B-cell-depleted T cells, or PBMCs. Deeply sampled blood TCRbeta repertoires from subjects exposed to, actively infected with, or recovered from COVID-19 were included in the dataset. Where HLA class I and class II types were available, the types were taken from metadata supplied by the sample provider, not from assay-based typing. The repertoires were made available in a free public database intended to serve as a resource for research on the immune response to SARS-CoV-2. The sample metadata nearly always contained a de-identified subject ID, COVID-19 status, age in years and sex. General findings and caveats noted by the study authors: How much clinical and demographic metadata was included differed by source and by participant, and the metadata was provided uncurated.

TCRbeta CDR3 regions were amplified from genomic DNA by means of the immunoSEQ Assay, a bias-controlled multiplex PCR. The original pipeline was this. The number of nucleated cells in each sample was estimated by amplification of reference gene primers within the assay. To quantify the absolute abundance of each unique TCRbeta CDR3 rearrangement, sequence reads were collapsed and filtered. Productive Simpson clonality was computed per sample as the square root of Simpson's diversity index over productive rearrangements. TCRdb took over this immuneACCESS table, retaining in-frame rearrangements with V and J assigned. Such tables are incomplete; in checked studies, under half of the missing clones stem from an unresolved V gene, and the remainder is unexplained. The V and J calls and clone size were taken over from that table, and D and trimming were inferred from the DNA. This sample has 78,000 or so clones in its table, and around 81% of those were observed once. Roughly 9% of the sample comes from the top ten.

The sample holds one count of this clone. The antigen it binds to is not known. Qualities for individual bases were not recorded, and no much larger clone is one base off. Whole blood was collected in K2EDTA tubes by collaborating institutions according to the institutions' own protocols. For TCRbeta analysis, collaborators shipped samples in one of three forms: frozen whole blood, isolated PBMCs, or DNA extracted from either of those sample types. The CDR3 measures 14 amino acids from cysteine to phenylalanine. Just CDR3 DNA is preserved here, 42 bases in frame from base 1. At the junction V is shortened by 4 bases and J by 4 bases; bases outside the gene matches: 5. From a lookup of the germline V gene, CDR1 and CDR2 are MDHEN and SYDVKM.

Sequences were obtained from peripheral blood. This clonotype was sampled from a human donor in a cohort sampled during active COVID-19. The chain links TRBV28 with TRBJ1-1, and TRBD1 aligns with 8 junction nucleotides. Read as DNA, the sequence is TGTGCCAGCAGTTCCCTTGGACAGGGCACTGAAGCTTTCTTT. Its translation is CASSSLGQGTEAFF. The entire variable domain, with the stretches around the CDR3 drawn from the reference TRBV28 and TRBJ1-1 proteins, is DVKVTQSSRYLVKRTGEKVFLECVQDMDHENMFWYRQDPGLGLRLIYFSYDVKMKEKGDIPEGYSVSREKKERFSLILESASTNQTSMYLCASSSLGQGTEAFFGQGTRLTVV.